This entry lists 24 T cell receptor beta chains sequenced from one sample in a study of T cell responses to AZD1222 COVID-19 vaccine. Produced via immunoSEQ multiplex PCR; TCRdb's table is partial and in-frame only. The data show about 140,000 clones, about nine tenths seen once. The starting material was peripheral blood, obtained on day 0 of AZD1222 vaccination. These receptors came from an adult in good health.

The chain uses TRBV30 and TRBJ2-5, with D perhaps TRBD1 or TRBD2 (5 bases each). This CDR3 has 15 amino acids. CDR1 is GTSNPN and CDR2 is SVGIG in the germline V gene (reference sequence). The V end lost 3 bases, the J end lost 8 bases, and 22 bases lay between the germline ends. CDR3 DNA sequence: TGTGCCTGGAGGGAACGGGACCCCAACTTAACTACCCAGTACTTC. Protein sequence: CAWRERDPNLTTQYF.

V usage is TRBV18 and J usage is TRBJ2-1; D perhaps matches TRBD1 (6 bases). This CDR3 has 11 amino acids. Trimming took 5 bases from V and 13 from J, leaving 12 bases between them. Germline-derived CDR1 and CDR2 are KGHSH and LQKENI. The CDR3 loop is CASSSRRGQFF. CDR3 nucleotide sequence: TGTGCCAGCTCATCTCGCAGGGGCCAGTTCTTC. Full variable domain (remainder filled in from reference TRBV18 and TRBJ2-1): NAGVMQNPRHLVRRRGQEARLRCSPMKGHSHVYWYRQLPEEGLKFMVYLQKENIIDESGMPKERFSAEFPKEGPSILRIQQVVRGDSAAYFCASSSRRGQFFGPGTRLTVL.

This clone has only a few counts. The chain links TRBV27 to TRBJ1-1, with no clear D. The CDR3 sequence is 14 residues long. The V end was cut by 1 base, the J end by 1 base, with 7 bases between. CDR1 is MNHEY and CDR2 is SMNVEV in the germline V gene (reference sequence). CDR3 residues: CASSLWRTNTEAFF. DNA for the CDR3: TGTGCCAGCAGTTTATGGCGCACGAACACTGAAGCTTTCTTT.

This clone occurred a few times. Other DNA sequences from this sample encode an identical CDR3 as well. This chain joins TRBV20-1 and TRBJ2-5, with D unclear. The CDR3 covers 10 residues. Germline V CDR1 and CDR2: DFQATT, SNEGSKA (reference sequence). The V gene lost 3 bases and the J gene lost 5 bases, with 4 bases spanning the gap. This chain's CDR3 is CSASWETQYF. The CDR3, as DNA: TGCAGTGCTAGTTGGGAGACCCAGTACTTC.

The chain carries TRBV5-1 and TRBJ2-7, with TRBD1 as a possible D gene (5 bases). The V end lost 0 bases, the J end lost 0 bases, and 10 bases lay between the germline ends. The germline V gene has CDR1 SGHRS and CDR2 YFSETQ. The CDR3 is made up of 15 amino acids. The CDR3 reads CASSLGQIVSYEQYF. DNA for the CDR3: TGCGCCAGCAGCTTGGGACAGATTGTCTCCTACGAGCAGTACTTC. Together with reference TRBV5-1 and TRBJ2-7, the CDR3 gives the full variable domain: KAGVTQTPRYLIKTRGQQVTLSCSPISGHRSVSWYQQTPGQGLQFLFEYFSETQRNKGNFPGRFSGRQFSNSRSEMNVSTLELGDSALYLCASSLGQIVSYEQYFGPGTRLTVT.

The chain uses TRBV11-2 and TRBJ2-7; D call uncertain. Germline V lookup: CDR1 SGHAT, CDR2 FQNNGV. Trimming took 1 base from V and 5 from J, leaving 12 bases between them. The CDR3 totals 14 residues. The CDR3 bases are TGTGCCAGCAGCTTAGGGCAGGCCTCTAACGAGCAGTACTTC. It codes for CASSLGQASNEQYF. The full variable domain, completed using reference TRBV11-2 and TRBJ2-7, is EAGVAQSPRYKIIEKRQSVAFWCNPISGHATLYWYQQILGQGPKLLIQFQNNGVVDDSQLPKDRFSAERLKGVDSTLKIQPAKLEDSAVYLCASSLGQASNEQYFGPGTRLTVT.

This clone came up once. The genes are TRBV15 and TRBJ1-4; TRBD1 matches 9 bases. CDR1 and CDR2 (germline): LNHNV, YYDKDF (reference sequence). Germline trimming cut 5 bases from V and 8 bases from J; bases unmatched to any gene: 6. The CDR3 length is 14 residues. The CDR3 is CATSRDRVGEKLFF. CDR3 DNA sequence: TGTGCCACCAGCCGGGACAGGGTGGGGGAAAAACTGTTTTTT.

The CDR3 sequence is CASSLVGGSGTGELFF. Here the CDR3 DNA reads TGCGCCAGCAGCCTGGTCGGGGGGAGCGGCACCGGGGAGCTGTTTTTT. The chain is built from TRBV5-1 and TRBJ2-2; 7 nucleotides agree with TRBD2. CDR3 length equals 16 residues. Trimming at V came to 4 bases and at J to 4 bases, leaving 10 bases not matched to a gene. Per the germline V gene, CDR1 is SGHRS and CDR2 is YFSETQ.

This sequence joins TRBV7-9 and TRBJ1-4, with D tentatively TRBD1 (6 bases). The V and J ends lost 3 bases and 5 bases respectively, with 13 bases between them. Germline V CDR1 and CDR2: SEHNR, FQNEAQ (reference sequence). The CDR3 loop spans 15 amino acids. This CDR3 reads CASSFTTGLNEKLFF. CDR3 nucleotides: TGTGCCAGCAGCTTCACGACAGGTCTAAATGAAAAACTGTTTTTT.

This chain links TRBV11-3 with TRBJ1-1; a possible D gene is TRBD1 (5 bases). The CDR3 is 14 residues long. Germline CDR1 and CDR2: SGHNT and YENEEA. Between the trimmed V and J ends, which lost 3 bases and 4 bases, there was a span of 12 bases. The CDR3 coding sequence is TGTGCCAGCAGCTTGTCTGGGGCTCGCACTGAAGCTTTCTTT. Encoded protein: CASSLSGARTEAFF.

The chain combines TRBV5-4 with TRBJ1-3; 8 bases align to TRBD1. The CDR3 covers 15 residues. The germline CDR1 and CDR2 sequences are SGHNT and YYREEE (reference sequence). V was pared by 4 bases and J by 3 bases, with 6 bases of the junction left unmatched. The CDR3 DNA is TGTGCCAGCAGCCGGGTGGGGACAGGTGGAAACACCATATATTTT. Amino acids: CASSRVGTGGNTIYF.

This clone has a single count. This chain uses TRBV9 with TRBJ2-2; 7 bases fit TRBD2. J was trimmed by 5 bases and V by 0 bases; bases with no gene match: 7. CDR3 length: 16 amino acids. In germline, CDR1 is SGDLS, CDR2 YYNGEE. CDR3 sequence reads: CASSVATPAGTGELFF. The CDR3 nucleotides read TGTGCCAGCAGCGTAGCTACTCCAGCGGGAACCGGGGAGCTGTTTTTT. The full variable domain, with the rest looked up from reference TRBV9 and TRBJ2-2, is DSGVTQTPKHLITATGQRVTLRCSPRSGDLSVYWYQQSLDQGLQFLIQYYNGEERAKGNILERFSAQQFPDLHSELNLSSLELGDSALYFCASSVATPAGTGELFFGEGSRLTVL.

V gene TRBV7-2 combines with J gene TRBJ1-6; 9 bases are shared with TRBD1. Germline V CDR1 and CDR2: SGHTA, FQGNSA. The CDR3 covers 16 residues. Trimming removed 0 bases from V and 6 bases from J; junction bases left unmatched: 3. CDR3 in amino acids: CASSLAGTGSNSPLHF. The CDR3 DNA reads TGTGCCAGCAGCTTAGCCGGGACAGGGTCTAATTCACCCCTCCACTTT.

The chain is built from TRBV9 and TRBJ2-3; D is perhaps TRBD1 (5 bases). The length of the CDR3 is 17 residues. V lost 4 bases, J lost 0 bases, and 18 bases lay in between. Germline V lookup: CDR1 SGDLS, CDR2 YYNGEE. In nucleotides, the CDR3 is TGTGCCAGCAGCCCTTTTGGTGTCAGGGCCAGCACAGATACGCAGTATTTT. This encodes CASSPFGVRASTDTQYF.

The chain is built from TRBV6-5 and TRBJ1-1; D might be TRBD1 (6 bases). CDR1 and CDR2 from the germline V gene are MNHEY and SVGAGI. CDR3 length equals 14 residues. Trimming pared 7 bases from V and 7 bases from J, leaving 19 bases between. The CDR3 is CASTRAGGLSEAFF. The CDR3 DNA is TGTGCCAGCACCCGAGCGGGGGGGCTAAGTGAAGCTTTCTTT.

The chain employs TRBV19 and TRBJ1-1; no firm D call. Between the trimmed V and J ends, which lost 0 bases and 1 base, there was a span of 6 bases. Germline CDR1 and CDR2: LNHDA and SQIVND (reference sequence). CDR3 size: 14 residues. The CDR3 nucleotides are TGTGCCAGTAGTATAGAGGCGGGGAACACTGAAGCTTTCTTT. This translates into CASSIEAGNTEAFF.

As regards this clone: The sample has other DNA sequences that encode this CDR3 too. This sequence joins TRBV18 and TRBJ1-1, with D possibly matching TRBD1 (5 bases). The CDR3 sequence is 15 residues long. Germline CDR1 reads KGHSH; CDR2 reads LQKENI. V dropped 0 bases and J dropped 0 bases, with 8 bases sitting between them. In nucleotides, the CDR3 is TGTGCCAGCTCACCACCTGCAGGGTTGAACACTGAAGCTTTCTTT. It encodes CASSPPAGLNTEAFF.

The chain combines TRBV29-1 with TRBJ2-1; D perhaps matches TRBD1 (6 bases). The CDR3 is 18 residues long. V lost 1 base, J lost 2 bases, and 21 bases lay in between. Germline loops: CDR1 SQVTM, CDR2 ANQGSEA. The chain's CDR3 is CSVEGRQGSRRAYNEQFF. For the CDR3, the DNA is TGCAGCGTTGAAGGTCGCCAGGGGAGTAGAAGGGCCTACAATGAGCAGTTCTTC.

This clone was counted a single time. The chain has TRBV7-8 and TRBJ1-4; 7 bases are a match to TRBD1. The CDR3 is made up of 18 amino acids. The germline V gene has CDR1 SGHVS and CDR2 FQNEAQ. The ends lost 0 bases at V and 4 bases at J; junction bases unmatched: 11. CDR3 nucleotides: TGTGCCAGCAGCTTAGCGGAAGGCCCACAGGGGATTAATGAAAAACTGTTTTTT. Translated, it gives CASSLAEGPQGINEKLFF.

This clone was detected a few times. The CDR3 spells CAISDSREMDEQFF. The DNA for the CDR3 is TGTGCCATCAGTGACTCGCGGGAGATGGATGAGCAGTTCTTC. The chain couples TRBV10-3 to TRBJ2-1, with 7 bases that match TRBD2. This CDR3 is built from 14 residues. V shed 3 bases, J shed 8 bases, and the junction held 7 bases outside the gene matches. Looked up from germline, CDR1 is ENHRY and CDR2 is SYGVKD.

This clone was seen only once. The gene calls are TRBV3-1 (or the pseudogene TRBV3-2) and TRBJ2-2; either TRBD1 or TRBD2 may supply D (6 bases each). V was shortened by 1 base and J by 4 bases, with 19 bases between the two germline ends. There are 18 residues in the CDR3. Germline CDR1 and CDR2: LGHDT and YNNKEL (reference sequence). CDR3: CASSQGAIAARGTGELFF. CDR3 nucleotides: TGTGCCAGCAGCCAAGGCGCTATAGCGGCCAGGGGCACCGGGGAGCTGTTTTTT.

Only one count was recorded for this clone. V usage is TRBV13 and J usage is TRBJ1-2, with D perhaps matching TRBD1 (6 bases). This CDR3 region has 13 residues. Germline assignment: CDR1 PRHDT and CDR2 FYEKMQ (reference sequence). V was cut by 5 bases and J by 7 bases, with 14 bases left in between. CDR3 bases: TGTGCCAGCAGCCCACAGGGAAAAGGTGGCTACACCTTC. This codes for CASSPQGKGGYTF.

The rearrangement links TRBV9 to TRBJ2-1, with 9 bases fitting TRBD2. Germline V lookup: CDR1 SGDLS, CDR2 YYNGEE. The CDR3 extends over 15 amino acids. The trim removed 5 bases at V and 4 bases at J, leaving 7 bases unmatched. CDR3 coding DNA: TGTGCCAGCAGTCAGACTAGCGGAGCTTACAATGAGCAGTTCTTC. As protein: CASSQTSGAYNEQFF. Complete variable domain (other parts from reference TRBV9 and TRBJ2-1): DSGVTQTPKHLITATGQRVTLRCSPRSGDLSVYWYQQSLDQGLQFLIQYYNGEERAKGNILERFSAQQFPDLHSELNLSSLELGDSALYFCASSQTSGAYNEQFFGPGTRLTVL.

The chain recombines TRBV27 with TRBJ2-7, with D hard to call. CDR3 length: 13 amino acids. V shed 5 bases and J shed 3 bases, with 11 bases lying between them. CDR1 is MNHEY, CDR2 SMNVEV, per germline (reference sequence). The chain's CDR3 is CASSPASIYEQYF. The CDR3 region has the DNA TGTGCCAGCAGTCCGGCATCGATCTACGAGCAGTACTTC.